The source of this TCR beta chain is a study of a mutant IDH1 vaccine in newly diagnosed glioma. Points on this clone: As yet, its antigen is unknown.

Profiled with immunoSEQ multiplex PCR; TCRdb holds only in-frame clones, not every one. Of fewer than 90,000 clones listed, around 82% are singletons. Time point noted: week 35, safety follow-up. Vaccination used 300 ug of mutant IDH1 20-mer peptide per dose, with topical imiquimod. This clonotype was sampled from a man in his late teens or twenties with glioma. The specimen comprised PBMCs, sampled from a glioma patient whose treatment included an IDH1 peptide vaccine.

CDR3 bases: TGCGCCAGCAGCTTGGACAGGCAGCCCTCTGGAAACACCATATATTTT. This translates into CASSLDRQPSGNTIYF. The chain is built from TRBV5-1 and TRBJ1-3; maybe TRBD1 (5 bases). V was pared by 0 bases and J by 0 bases, with 10 bases between. The CDR3 loop spans 16 amino acids. Germline CDR1 and CDR2: SGHRS and YFSETQ.